Below, 5 T cell receptor beta chains from the same sample are listed, as sequenced in a study of response to subunit inactivated influenza vaccine. A single record per CDR3 protein comes from TCRdb applying MiXCR to the RT-PCR reads. The repertoire holds about 700,000 distinct CDR3 sequences, with approximately 13% as singletons. The sample in question was PBMCs from blood, obtained 14 to 15 days before vaccination. Every receptor here comes from a man aged 50-60 years who received an inactivated influenza vaccine.

This clonotype was seen at least ten times. The CDR3 DNA follows: TGTGCCTGTTGCGGGGGGGGCGGAAACTCCTACGAGCAGTACTTC. Protein sequence: CACCGGGGNSYEQYF. The genes are TRBV30 and TRBJ2-7; 9 bases map to TRBD2. CDR3 size: 15 residues. The ends lost 6 bases at V and 0 bases at J; junction bases unmatched: 9. Germline lookup yields CDR1 GTSNPN and CDR2 SVGIG (reference sequence).

The gene calls are TRBV14 and TRBJ2-3; D is possibly TRBD2 (6 bases). Per the germline V gene, CDR1 is SGHDN and CDR2 is FVKESK. Trimming took 0 bases from V and 0 from J, leaving 10 bases between them. The CDR3 totals 16 residues. The CDR3 reads CASSQEPGVSTDTQYF. The CDR3 nucleotides are TGTGCCAGCAGCCAAGAACCGGGAGTGAGCACAGATACGCAGTATTTT.

This clonotype came up a few times. The V gene is TRBV5-1, the J gene TRBJ2-1; 7 nucleotides line up with TRBD2. V lost 4 bases and J lost 9; bases outside the gene matches: 13. The CDR3 loop spans 15 amino acids. Germline CDR1 is SGHRS and CDR2 is YFSETQ. CDR3 sequence (DNA): TGCGCCAGCAGCCTCTCGGGGCGGGAGACAAGTGAGCAGTTCTTC. This translates into CASSLSGRETSEQFF.

Many counts were recorded for this clonotype. J is TRBJ2-7 and V is TRBV5-6, with D hard to call. Between the trimmed V and J ends, which lost 4 bases and 6 bases, there was a span of 8 bases. Germline V gives CDR1 SGHDT, CDR2 YYEEEE. This CDR3 has 11 amino acids. CDR3 nucleotides: TGTGCCAGCAGCGCAAATGGCGAGCAGTACTTC. It is translated as CASSANGEQYF.

The chain couples TRBV6-1 to TRBJ2-4; a weak D match, TRBD2 (5 bases). Germline CDR1 MNHNS, CDR2 SASEGT. There are 13 residues in the CDR3. V shed 3 bases and J shed 2 bases, with 5 bases lying between them. CDR3: CASSDGTKNIQYF. CDR3 DNA: TGTGCCAGCAGTGACGGGACCAAAAACATTCAGTACTTC.